One and the same sample provided the 4 T cell receptor beta chains below, sequenced in a study of shared clonotypes between healthy human individuals. Here immunoSEQ multiplex PCR was the method, and the copy in TCRdb shows in-frame clones only, minus some. The sample carries 2 million to 3 million clones, 93% recorded once. Sequencing input: naive CD4+ T cells from PBMCs. Regarding subset: CD45RA+ positively selected. These receptor sequences come from a man aged 18 to 30 in good health. Some clones in this sample may be carry-over from other donors' samples.

The chain is built from TRBV6-4 and TRBJ2-1; D uncertain. Trimming stripped 3 bases from V and 0 bases from J, with 9 bases between. The CDR3 has 15 amino acids. Germline V gene data show CDR1 as MRHNA and CDR2 as SNTAGT. The chain's CDR3 is CASSEVASSYNEQFF. The CDR3 DNA reads as TGTGCCAGCAGTGAAGTGGCCAGCTCCTACAATGAGCAGTTCTTC.

This chain joins TRBV28 and TRBJ1-2, with 10 positions matching TRBD1. The length of the CDR3 is 15 residues. Trimming cost V 3 bases and J 8 bases; bases outside gene matches: 9. CDR1 MDHEN and CDR2 SYDVKM come from the germline V gene. This CDR3 reads CASSFSRTGGPGYTF. The CDR3 DNA follows: TGTGCCAGCAGTTTTAGTCGGACAGGGGGTCCGGGCTACACCTTC.

The rearrangement joins TRBV18 to TRBJ1-6; 10 bases match TRBD1. The CDR3 is made up of 16 amino acids. Losses at the gene ends were 6 bases for V and 7 bases for J; bases not matched to a gene: 9. The germline gives CDR1 KGHSH, CDR2 LQKENI. The CDR3 protein is CASSRSTGGGNSPLHF. CDR3 nucleotide sequence: TGTGCCAGCTCGCGCTCGACAGGGGGCGGAAATTCACCCCTCCACTTT.

The gene calls are TRBV12-5 and TRBJ2-3; D might be TRBD1 (6 bases). Trimming pared 6 bases from V and 0 bases from J, leaving 10 bases between. This CDR3 region has 14 residues. Germline loops: CDR1 LGHNT, CDR2 FRNRAP. CDR3 amino acids: CASGQGGSTDTQYF. The CDR3, as DNA: TGTGCTAGTGGACAGGGCGGGAGCACAGATACGCAGTATTTT. Full variable domain (rest looked up from reference TRBV12-5 and TRBJ2-3): DARVTQTPRHKVTEMGQEVTMRCQPILGHNTVFWYRQTMMQGLELLAYFRNRAPLDDSGMPKDRFSAEMPDATLATLKIQPSEPRDSAVYFCASGQGGSTDTQYFGPGTRLTVL.